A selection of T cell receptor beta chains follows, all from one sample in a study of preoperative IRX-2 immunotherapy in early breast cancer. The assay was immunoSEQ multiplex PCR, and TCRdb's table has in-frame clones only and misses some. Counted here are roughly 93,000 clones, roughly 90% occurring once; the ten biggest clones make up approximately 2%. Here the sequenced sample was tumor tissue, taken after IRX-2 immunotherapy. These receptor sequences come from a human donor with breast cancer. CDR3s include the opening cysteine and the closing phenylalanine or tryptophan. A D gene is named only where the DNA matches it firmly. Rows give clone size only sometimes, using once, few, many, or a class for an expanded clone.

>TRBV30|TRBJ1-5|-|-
TGTGCCTGGAGGAGGGATTCGCTCAATCAGCCCCAGCATTTT
CAWRRDSLNQPQHF
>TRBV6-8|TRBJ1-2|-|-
TGTGCCAGCAGCCGTGACAGCGAAATCTATGGCTACACCTTC
CASSRDSEIYGYTF
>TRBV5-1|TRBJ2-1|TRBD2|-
TGCGCCAGCAAACTAGCGGACCCCTACAATGAGCAGTTCTTC
CASKLADPYNEQFF
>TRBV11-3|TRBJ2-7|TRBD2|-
TGTGCCAGCAGCGGAGTGGCGGGAGTATCCTACGAGCAGTACTTC
CASSGVAGVSYEQYF
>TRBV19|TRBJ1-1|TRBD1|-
TGTGCCAGTAGTACAACAGACAGGGAGAACACTGAAGCTTTCTTT
CASSTTDRENTEAFF
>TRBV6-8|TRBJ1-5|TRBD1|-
TGTGCCAGCACTGTTACAGGGGGCGGGCAGCCCCAGCATTTT
CASTVTGGGQPQHF
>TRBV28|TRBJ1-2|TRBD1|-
TGTGCCAGCAGTACCGGGACAGGGGCCCTCTATGGCTACACCTTC
CASSTGTGALYGYTF
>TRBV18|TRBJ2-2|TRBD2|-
TGTGCCAGCTCACCAAGCGGGGGACACACCGGGGAGCTGTTTTTT
CASSPSGGHTGELFF
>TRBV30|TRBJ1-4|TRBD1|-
TGTGCCTGGTTGAATCGCAGGGGGCGGTCTAATGAAAAACTGTTTTTT
CAWLNRRGRSNEKLFF
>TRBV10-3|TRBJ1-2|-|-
TGTGCCATCAGTGAGTCGTGGGGCAGGGCTTCTAACTATGGCTACACCTTC
CAISESWGRASNYGYTF
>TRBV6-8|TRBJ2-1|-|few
TGTGCCAGCAACGAAATGGGGGTAAATGAGCAGTTCTTC
CASNEMGVNEQFF
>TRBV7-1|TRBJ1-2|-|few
TGTGCCAGCAGCTTAGATCCAGGAGCGGGCTATGGCTACACCTTC
CASSLDPGAGYGYTF
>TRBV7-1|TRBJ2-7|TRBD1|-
TGTGCCAGCAGCCCAGGGGGCAGCTCCTACGAGCAGTACTTC
CASSPGGSSYEQYF
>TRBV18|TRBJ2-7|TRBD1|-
TGTGCCAGCTCACCGGACATGACAGGGGGCTACGAGCAGTACTTC
CASSPDMTGGYEQYF
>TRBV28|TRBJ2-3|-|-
TGTGCCAGCAGTTTCAGAAACACAGATACGCAGTATTTT
CASSFRNTDTQYF
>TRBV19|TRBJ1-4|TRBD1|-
TGTGCCAGTAGTCGACAGGGCAACGAAAAACTGTTTTTT
CASSRQGNEKLFF
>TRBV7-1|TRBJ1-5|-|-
TGTGCCAGCAGCCCCGACCGAAATCAGCCCCAGCATTTT
CASSPDRNQPQHF
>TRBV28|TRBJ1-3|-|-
TGTGCCAGCAGGCATGGGGGGGGATACTCTGGAAACACCATATATTTT
CASRHGGGYSGNTIYF
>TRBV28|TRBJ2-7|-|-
TGTGCCAGCAGCCCAAGGAACGGGCCGGAGGGCGAGCAGTACTTC
CASSPRNGPEGEQYF
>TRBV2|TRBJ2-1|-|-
TGTGCCAGCACCGGGACAACCTCCTACAATGAGCAGTTCTTC
CASTGTTSYNEQFF
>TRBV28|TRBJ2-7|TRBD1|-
TGTGCCAGCAGTACTCCGGGACAGCCCTTTGAGTACTTC
CASSTPGQPFEYF
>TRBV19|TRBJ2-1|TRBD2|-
TGTGCCAGTAGTAGGGTAGCGGGTTATAGGGGTGAGCAGTTCTTC
CASSRVAGYRGEQFF
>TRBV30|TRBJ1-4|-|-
TGTGCCTGGAATGGGGGGCTAAATGAAAAACTGTTTTTT
CAWNGGLNEKLFF
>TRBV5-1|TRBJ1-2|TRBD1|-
TGCGCCAGCAGCATAGGGGACAGCTACTATGGCTACACCTTC
CASSIGDSYYGYTF
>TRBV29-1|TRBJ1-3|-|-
TGCAGCGTTGGAGTGGGGAGCTCTGGAAACACCATATATTTT
CSVGVGSSGNTIYF
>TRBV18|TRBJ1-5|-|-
TGTGCCAGCTCACCAAGCAGCAATCAGCCCCAGCATTTT
CASSPSSNQPQHF